These 10 T cell receptor beta chains were sequenced from one sample in a study of post-analysis software for immune sequencing data. The antigens these receptors bind are not known. Broader study findings: Controls showed lower frequencies than patients for five or six TRBV segments, and TRBV5-6, TRBV5-1 and TRBV20-1 were among these.

Unique-molecular-identifier-tagged TCR beta cDNA libraries were used. In TCRdb, the PCR reads were re-called with MiXCR into one record per CDR3 protein. Seen here are over 150,000 distinct CDR3 sequences, roughly 30% observed once, and the top ten hold approximately 1.6%. The sequenced sample consisted of blood. The receptors here all came from a girl aged 5-17 years with multiple sclerosis.

This clonotype was seen a few times. The V and J genes are TRBV20-1 and TRBJ2-5, with 9 bases lining up with TRBD2. Germline V gives CDR1 DFQATT, CDR2 SNEGSKA (reference sequence). The CDR3 loop spans 14 amino acids. Trimming took 3 bases from V and 2 from J; bases not matched to a gene: 4. The CDR3 is CSASLAGGQETQYF. Here the CDR3 DNA reads TGCAGTGCTAGTCTGGCGGGGGGGCAAGAGACCCAGTACTTC.

Concerning this clonotype: A much larger clone lies a single base off, so this may be a read error. V usage is TRBV28 and J usage is TRBJ2-7; D is unresolved. Germline V lookup: CDR1 MDHEN, CDR2 SYDVKM. The CDR3 is made up of 13 amino acids. V gave up 8 bases and J gave up 2 bases, with 13 bases separating them. The DNA of the CDR3 is TGTGCCAGCGGCCTCGCCGCGGCCTACGAGCAGTACTTC. This codes for CASGLAAAYEQYF. The full variable domain, completed using reference TRBV28 and TRBJ2-7, is DVKVTQSSRYLVKRTGEKVFLECVQDMDHENMFWYRQDPGLGLRLIYFSYDVKMKEKGDIPEGYSVSREKKERFSLILESASTNQTSMYLCASGLAAAYEQYFGPGTRLTVT.

This sequence joins TRBV20-1 and TRBJ2-7; the D gene is possibly TRBD2 (6 bases). The CDR3 is 12 residues long. Germline-derived CDR1 and CDR2 are DFQATT and SNEGSKA (reference sequence). V dropped 3 bases and J dropped 6 bases, with 12 bases sitting between them. The CDR3 nucleotides are TGCAGTGCTAGTGTCGTGGGGGGCGAGCAGTACTTC. Translation: CSASVVGGEQYF.

The V call is TRBV3-1, the J call TRBJ2-3; 8 bases agree with TRBD1. Germline-derived CDR1 and CDR2 are LGHDT and YNNKEL (reference sequence). The J segment lost 5 bases and the V segment lost 10 bases, leaving 11 bases of the junction unmatched. The CDR3 extends over 14 amino acids. The CDR3 protein is CATSDRVEGDTQYF. The CDR3 nucleotides read TGTGCCACCTCGGACAGGGTGGAAGGAGATACGCAGTATTTT.

This clonotype was observed once. The chain links TRBV10-2 to TRBJ2-1; 8 bases match TRBD2. CDR3 length: 19 residues. V lost 4 bases to trimming and J lost 0 bases; unmatched junction nucleotides: 14. CDR1 WSHSY and CDR2 SAAADI come from the germline V gene. The CDR3 nucleotides are TGCGCCAGCAGTGTAATGGCGGGAGGACCGCCGAGCTCCTACAATGAGCAGTTCTTC. Translation gives CASSVMAGGPPSSYNEQFF.

Notes on this clonotype: The CDR3 end shows no conserved phenylalanine or tryptophan, and so a read error is likely. The chain recombines TRBV18 with TRBJ2-1; D remains ambiguous. The J call is doubtful: the DNA matches TRBJ2-7 better. The CDR3 runs 15 residues. The V gene's germline CDR1 is KGHSH and CDR2 LQKENI. The CDR3 DNA reads as TGTGCCAGCTCACAGGGCGACATTAGCATATACGAGCAGTACCTC. It translates to CASSQGDISIYEQYL.

As regards this clonotype: This may arise from a read error, as a much more abundant clone is one base away. This sequence joins TRBV12-3 or TRBV12-4 and TRBJ2-7; no clear D. This CDR3 region has 14 residues. The chain's CDR3 is CASSSNEKNYGQYF. CDR3 in DNA: TGTGCCAGCAGCTCCAACGAGAAAAACTACGGGCAGTACTTC.

This clonotype has a count of ten or more. The CDR3 DNA reads TGTGCCAGCAGTTTAAACTATGGCTACACCTTC. Its protein is CASSLNYGYTF. The chain combines TRBV12-3 or TRBV12-4 with TRBJ1-2; the D is unclear. The CDR3 sequence is 11 residues long. V lost 2 bases to trimming and J lost 2 bases, with 0 bases between them.

The table lists this clonotype with many counts. The V call is TRBV25-1, the J call TRBJ2-5, with TRBD2 as a possible D gene (5 bases). CDR1 is MGHDK and CDR2 is SYGVNS in the germline V gene. Trimming shortened V by 3 bases and J by 11 bases, and 31 bases separated the two germline ends. This CDR3 contains 18 residues. CDR3 in amino acids: CASSDSRVGERPLPRQYF. CDR3 DNA sequence: TGTGCCAGCAGTGACTCCCGTGTTGGGGAGCGGCCCCTCCCGCGGCAGTACTTC.

This clonotype was recorded a few times. The gene calls are TRBV5-1 and TRBJ2-2, with D unclear. Germline V gene sequence: CDR1 SGHRS, CDR2 YFSETQ. This CDR3 is built from 15 residues. V was trimmed by 0 bases and J by 4 bases, leaving 10 bases between them. This chain's CDR3 is CASSLGATSTGELFF. In DNA, the CDR3 is TGCGCCAGCAGCTTGGGGGCCACGTCCACCGGGGAGCTGTTTTTT.